This passage covers 18 T cell receptor beta chains from one sample sequenced in a study of blood T cell repertoires in COVID-19. Assay: immunoSEQ multiplex PCR; the TCRdb copy retains only in-frame clones and omits some. The table records some 120,000 clones, approximately 84% of them present only once. The sample was peripheral blood. Receptors originate from a man between 65 and 85 years old with acute or convalescent COVID-19.

This clone was found once. The same CDR3 can be traced to other DNA sequences in this sample. The chain carries TRBV5-1 and TRBJ1-1, with D uncertain. This CDR3 has 13 residues. The V and J ends lost 0 bases and 4 bases respectively, with 7 bases between them. The germline V gene encodes CDR1 SGHRS and CDR2 YFSETQ. The CDR3: CASSLGPGTEAFF. CDR3 bases: TGCGCCAGCAGCTTGGGCCCGGGCACTGAAGCTTTCTTT.

The CDR3 spells CASSQDVSPNEQFF. The CDR3 DNA follows: TGTGCCAGCAGCCAAGATGTTTCCCCAAATGAGCAGTTCTTC. The rearrangement links TRBV4-2 to TRBJ2-1; D unresolved. The CDR3 consists of 14 residues. The ends were cut back, 0 bases at V and 7 bases at J, with 10 bases in the middle. CDR1 is LGHNA and CDR2 is YNFKEQ in the germline V gene.

J is TRBJ2-7 and V is TRBV5-1; 14 positions match TRBD2. The germline V gene encodes CDR1 SGHRS and CDR2 YFSETQ. Trimming cost V 7 bases and J 5 bases; bases outside gene matches: 2. This CDR3 region has 13 residues. CDR3 nucleotide sequence: TGCGCCAGCGGACTAGCGGGGGGAAACGAGCAGTACTTC. Translating gives CASGLAGGNEQYF.

The chain has TRBV5-1 and TRBJ2-2, with TRBD1 matching over 7 bases. The V gene's germline CDR1 is SGHRS and CDR2 YFSETQ. CDR3 length equals 16 residues. J lost 1 base, V lost 4 bases, and 7 bases had no gene match. The CDR3 nucleotides are TGCGCCAGCAGCAAAACAGGGGTGCAGAACACCGGGGAGCTGTTTTTT. Translated, it gives CASSKTGVQNTGELFF.

The chain has TRBV27 and TRBJ1-3, with 8 bases fitting TRBD1. The CDR3 contains 15 residues. Looked up from germline, CDR1 is MNHEY and CDR2 is SMNVEV (reference sequence). J lost 0 bases, V lost 5 bases, and 3 bases had no gene match. The CDR3 DNA reads as TGTGCCAGCAGTCGACAGGGGAGCTCTGGAAACACCATATATTTT. Its translation: CASSRQGSSGNTIYF.

The sample holds many counts of this clone. The V and J genes are TRBV19 and TRBJ1-5; 9 bases match TRBD1. The germline gives CDR1 LNHDA, CDR2 SQIVND (reference sequence). V shed 4 bases and J 8 bases; nucleotides not matched to a gene: 6. This CDR3 comprises 14 residues. CDR3 region: CASSRGQGFEPQHF. CDR3 nucleotide sequence: TGTGCCAGTAGTAGGGGACAGGGTTTTGAGCCCCAGCATTTT. Full variable domain (remainder filled in from reference TRBV19 and TRBJ1-5): DGGITQSPKYLFRKEGQNVTLSCEQNLNHDAMYWYRQDPGQGLRLIYYSQIVNDFQKGDIAEGYSVSREKKESFPLTVTSAQKNPTAFYLCASSRGQGFEPQHFGDGTRLSIL.

This clone has just one count. The chain carries TRBV29-1 and TRBJ2-5; 10 bases align to TRBD1. Per the germline V gene, CDR1 is SQVTM and CDR2 is ANQGSEA. Germline trimming cut 0 bases from V and 5 bases from J; bases unmatched to any gene: 6. This CDR3 comprises 15 residues. The CDR3 spells CSVEELDRGQETQYF. Here the CDR3 DNA reads TGCAGCGTTGAAGAACTCGACAGGGGGCAGGAGACCCAGTACTTC.

J is TRBJ2-3 and V is TRBV4-1; 12 nucleotides match TRBD1. The V segment lost 0 bases and the J segment 6 bases; nucleotides outside the gene matches: 7. From germline, CDR1 is MGHRA and CDR2 YSYEKL. CDR3 length: 17 residues. This CDR3 is CASSQDRDRGRRDTQYF. The CDR3 DNA is TGCGCCAGCAGCCAAGATCGGGACAGGGGGCGCAGGGATACGCAGTATTTT.

The gene calls are TRBV5-1 and TRBJ2-5; 10 bases align to TRBD2. Germline lookup yields CDR1 SGHRS and CDR2 YFSETQ. Losses at the gene ends were 5 bases for V and 3 bases for J; bases not matched to a gene: 4. The CDR3 loop spans 14 amino acids. The CDR3 DNA is TGCGCCAGCAGGGGGCTAGCGGGGGAAGAGACCCAGTACTTC. Encoded protein: CASRGLAGEETQYF.

V usage is TRBV6-6 and J usage is TRBJ1-4; weak D call: TRBD1 (6 bases). From germline, CDR1 is MNHNY and CDR2 SVGAGI (reference sequence). V lost 3 bases and J 0 bases, leaving 8 bases between the germline ends. CDR3 length equals 15 residues. Here the CDR3 reads CASSYGQPTNEKLFF. CDR3 DNA sequence: TGTGCCAGCAGTTATGGACAGCCAACTAATGAAAAACTGTTTTTT.

The J gene is TRBJ2-5, the V gene TRBV13; perhaps TRBD2 as D (5 bases). V lost 3 bases and J lost 3, with 8 bases in between. In germline, CDR1 is PRHDT, CDR2 FYEKMQ (reference sequence). The CDR3 runs 13 residues. CDR3 residues: CASSFVGEETQYF. In DNA, the CDR3 is TGTGCCAGCAGCTTTGTCGGGGAAGAGACCCAGTACTTC.

This clone was detected only a few times. The chain recombines TRBV27 with TRBJ1-6, with TRBD1 matching 7 bases. The CDR3 sequence is 16 residues long. J lost 7 bases, V lost 8 bases, and 14 bases had no gene match. The germline gives CDR1 MNHEY, CDR2 SMNVEV (reference sequence). The CDR3 DNA reads TGTGCCAGCGGCCCTCTGGGCAGGGGGGACAATTCACCCCTCCACTTT. This sequence encodes CASGPLGRGDNSPLHF.

V and J are TRBV6-5 and TRBJ1-5; 7 nucleotides agree with TRBD1. The J segment lost 7 bases and the V segment lost 7 bases, leaving 10 bases of the junction unmatched. Germline V gene data show CDR1 as MNHEY and CDR2 as SVGAGI. The CDR3 totals 14 residues. CDR3 bases: TGTGCCAGCATAAACAGGGGCGCGGGGCAGCCCCAGCATTTT. This sequence encodes CASINRGAGQPQHF.

The chain is built from TRBV6-6 and TRBJ2-2, with a weak D call TRBD1 (6 bases). This CDR3 has 15 amino acids. V was cut by 6 bases and J by 2 bases, with 13 bases left in between. The germline gives CDR1 MNHNY, CDR2 SVGAGI (reference sequence). The CDR3 spells CASRTDRTNTGELFF. The DNA for the CDR3 is TGTGCCAGCAGAACCGACAGGACCAACACCGGGGAGCTGTTTTTT.

The rearrangement joins TRBV5-1 to TRBJ1-1; tentatively, D is TRBD1 (5 bases). The CDR3 covers 14 residues. Germline CDR1 reads SGHRS; CDR2 reads YFSETQ. V dropped 4 bases and J dropped 1 base, with 11 bases sitting between them. The CDR3 is CASSPGNSNTEAFF. The CDR3 nucleotides read TGCGCCAGCAGCCCAGGGAATTCGAACACTGAAGCTTTCTTT. Drawing the rest from reference TRBV5-1 and TRBJ1-1, the complete variable domain is KAGVTQTPRYLIKTRGQQVTLSCSPISGHRSVSWYQQTPGQGLQFLFEYFSETQRNKGNFPGRFSGRQFSNSRSEMNVSTLELGDSALYLCASSPGNSNTEAFFGQGTRLTVV.

V gene TRBV5-1 combines with J gene TRBJ1-2; tentative D call: TRBD1 (6 bases). Germline assignment: CDR1 SGHRS and CDR2 YFSETQ. V was trimmed by 4 bases and J by 2 bases, leaving 9 bases between them. This CDR3 is built from 13 residues. Here the CDR3 DNA reads TGCGCCAGCAGCCCCGGACAGAACTATGGCTACACCTTC. Encoded protein: CASSPGQNYGYTF.

V usage is TRBV4-2 and J usage is TRBJ1-3; a possible D gene is TRBD1 (5 bases). Germline V gene sequence: CDR1 LGHNA, CDR2 YNFKEQ. V was shortened by 0 bases and J by 0 bases, with 9 bases between the two germline ends. The CDR3 consists of 16 residues. In DNA form, the CDR3 reads TGTGCCAGCAGCCAAGAAACAGGCGTCTCTGGAAACACCATATATTTT. It yields the protein CASSQETGVSGNTIYF.

In its sample, this clone was seen once. The J gene is TRBJ1-2, the V gene TRBV10-1, with D possibly matching TRBD1 (6 bases). The CDR3 has 13 amino acids. From germline, CDR1 is WNHNN and CDR2 SYGVQD (reference sequence). Trimming removed 5 bases at V and 4 bases at J, with 11 bases between. CDR3 DNA: TGCGCCAGCAGTCTTCAGGGGACCTATGGCTACACCTTC. It encodes CASSLQGTYGYTF.